The 21 T cell receptor beta chains below all came from one sample that was sequenced in a study of blood T cell repertoires in COVID-19. Profiled with immunoSEQ multiplex PCR; TCRdb holds only in-frame clones, not every one. This table holds under 200,000 clones, around nine tenths found once. The sequenced sample consisted of peripheral blood. The origin of the receptors is a man aged 55 to 69 with active or convalescent COVID-19.

In this sample, this clone turned up a few times. The chain's CDR3 is CASSFRGGADSRGLGEQFF. DNA for the CDR3: TGCGCCAGCAGCTTTAGAGGGGGCGCGGACTCCAGGGGTTTAGGTGAGCAGTTCTTC. V gene TRBV5-1 combines with J gene TRBJ2-1, with 7 bases fitting TRBD1. The CDR3 totals 19 residues. Trimming took 2 bases from V and 9 from J; bases not matched to a gene: 23. Germline V gene sequence: CDR1 SGHRS, CDR2 YFSETQ. The variable domain in full, completed from reference TRBV5-1 and TRBJ2-1, reads KAGVTQTPRYLIKTRGQQVTLSCSPISGHRSVSWYQQTPGQGLQFLFEYFSETQRNKGNFPGRFSGRQFSNSRSEMNVSTLELGDSALYLCASSFRGGADSRGLGEQFFGPGTRLTVL.

The rearrangement joins TRBV19 to TRBJ1-6, with D maybe TRBD1 (6 bases). The CDR3 runs 16 residues. The V end lost 5 bases, the J end lost 1 base, and 12 bases lay between the germline ends. CDR1 is LNHDA, CDR2 SQIVND, per germline (reference sequence). CDR3 residues: CASSFRQDSYNSPLHF. For the CDR3, the DNA is TGTGCCAGTAGTTTTCGACAGGATTCCTATAATTCACCCCTCCACTTT.

The chain combines TRBV15 with TRBJ1-5, with a possible D match to TRBD1 (6 bases). V lost 3 bases, J lost 10 bases, and 10 bases lay in between. The CDR3 is 12 residues long. CDR1 and CDR2 from the germline V gene are LNHNV and YYDKDF (reference sequence). CDR3 loop: CATSSFGTPQHF. The DNA of the CDR3 is TGTGCCACCAGCAGCTTCGGGACACCCCAGCATTTT.

The V and J genes are TRBV6-1 and TRBJ2-4; weak D call: TRBD1 (6 bases). This CDR3 spans 17 amino acids. CDR1 and CDR2 from the germline V gene are MNHNS and SASEGT. Trimming stripped 0 bases from V and 0 bases from J, with 12 bases between. CDR3 sequence: CASSEAAGDLAKNIQYF. CDR3 nucleotide sequence: TGTGCCAGCAGTGAAGCGGCAGGGGATCTAGCCAAAAACATTCAGTACTTC.

The rearrangement links TRBV5-4 to TRBJ1-3; 7 bases line up with TRBD1. CDR1 and CDR2 from the germline V gene are SGHNT and YYREEE (reference sequence). The J segment lost 8 bases and the V segment lost 0 bases, leaving 5 bases of the junction unmatched. CDR3 size: 14 residues. The CDR3 DNA is TGTGCCAGCAGCTTGGGACAGGGCGCGGACACCATATATTTT. This translates into CASSLGQGADTIYF.

The chain's CDR3 is CASSPSVGRKNIQYF. The CDR3 bases are TGTGCCAGCAGCCCTTCTGTGGGGCGTAAAAACATTCAGTACTTC. The chain joins TRBV7-2 to TRBJ2-4; D may be TRBD1 (5 bases). CDR1 is SGHTA, CDR2 FQGNSA, per germline. The germline V and J ends were trimmed by 5 bases and 4 bases, with 15 bases remaining between them. CDR3 length equals 15 residues.

In this sample, this clone turned up a few times. The chain couples TRBV5-6 to TRBJ2-7; D might be TRBD1 (6 bases). Trimming cost V 5 bases and J 2 bases, with 14 bases left between them. The CDR3 totals 14 residues. Germline V CDR1 and CDR2: SGHDT, YYEEEE. CDR3: CASRIEGGTYEQYF. The CDR3 region has the DNA TGTGCCAGCAGGATAGAAGGGGGTACCTACGAGCAGTACTTC. The full variable domain, its missing parts supplied by reference TRBV5-6 and TRBJ2-7, is DAGVTQSPTHLIKTRGQQVTLRCSPKSGHDTVSWYQQALGQGPQFIFQYYEEEERQRGNFPDRFSGHQFPNYSSELNVNALLLGDSALYLCASRIEGGTYEQYFGPGTRLTVT.

The CDR3 nucleotides are TGTGCCAGCTCACTCATGAACAGGGACTATAGCAATCAGCCCCAGCATTTT. Protein: CASSLMNRDYSNQPQHF. The chain has TRBV18 and TRBJ1-5; a possible D gene is TRBD1 (6 bases). This CDR3 is 17 amino acids long. CDR1 and CDR2 from the germline V gene are KGHSH and LQKENI. Trimming took 4 bases from V and 0 from J, leaving 16 bases between them. The whole variable domain, filled in from reference TRBV18 and TRBJ1-5, reads NAGVMQNPRHLVRRRGQEARLRCSPMKGHSHVYWYRQLPEEGLKFMVYLQKENIIDESGMPKERFSAEFPKEGPSILRIQQVVRGDSAAYFCASSLMNRDYSNQPQHFGDGTRLSIL.

CDR3 sequence (DNA): TGTGCCAGCAGTGGATCGGGGTCCAACACTGAAGCTTTCTTT. It translates to CASSGSGSNTEAFF. The chain uses TRBV2 and TRBJ1-1; no clear D. There are 14 residues in the CDR3. The germline CDR1 and CDR2 sequences are SNHLY and FYNNEI. V lost 4 bases and J 2 bases, leaving 11 bases between the germline ends.

This chain connects TRBV27 to TRBJ2-1; 7 bases are shared with TRBD1. Looked up from germline, CDR1 is MNHEY and CDR2 is SMNVEV (reference sequence). The CDR3 is made up of 14 amino acids. V gave up 5 bases and J gave up 4 bases; unmatched junction bases: 5. CDR3: CASSAKGQYNEQFF. The CDR3 nucleotides read TGTGCCAGCAGTGCAAAGGGACAGTACAATGAGCAGTTCTTC.

This chain connects TRBV11-2 to TRBJ1-5, with D perhaps matching TRBD1 (6 bases). The V gene's germline CDR1 is SGHAT and CDR2 FQNNGV. V was pared by 5 bases and J by 1 base, with 15 bases between. The CDR3 is 16 residues long. In nucleotides, the CDR3 is TGTGCCAGCAGCCCAGGCGGGGGCTGGAGCAATCAGCCCCAGCATTTT. It translates to CASSPGGGWSNQPQHF.

This chain links TRBV11-2 with TRBJ2-7; TRBD1 might be the D (6 bases). This CDR3 is 15 amino acids long. V was clipped by 5 bases and J by 4 bases, with 18 bases between them. Per the germline V gene, CDR1 is SGHAT and CDR2 is FQNNGV. The CDR3 loop reads CASSGFTGKFYEQYF. CDR3 in DNA: TGTGCCAGCAGCGGGTTCACAGGGAAATTTTACGAGCAGTACTTC.

V is TRBV24-1 and J is TRBJ2-7, with a tentative D call TRBD2 (5 bases). Trimming pared 4 bases from V and 1 base from J, leaving 7 bases between. CDR3 length equals 13 residues. The germline gives CDR1 KGHDR, CDR2 SFDVKD. The chain's CDR3 is CATSDGGSYEQYF. CDR3 DNA: TGTGCCACCAGTGACGGCGGGTCCTACGAGCAGTACTTC.

The CDR3 nucleotides read TGTGCCAGCAGTGACCAGGGCCAAGACTACGAGCAGTACTTC. This translates into CASSDQGQDYEQYF. This chain connects TRBV2 to TRBJ2-7, with D possibly being TRBD1 (5 bases). CDR3 length equals 14 residues. The germline V and J ends were trimmed by 3 bases and 3 bases, with 12 bases remaining between them. The germline V gene has CDR1 SNHLY and CDR2 FYNNEI.

The CDR3 protein is CASSEALNRLFF. DNA of the CDR3: TGTGCCAGCAGTGAAGCTTTGAACAGGCTGTTTTTT. V is TRBV6-1 and J is TRBJ2-2; D ambiguous. The CDR3 is made up of 12 amino acids. The germline V and J ends were trimmed by 0 bases and 13 bases, with 9 bases remaining between them. CDR1 and CDR2 from the germline V gene are MNHNS and SASEGT.

The chain is built from TRBV6-5 and TRBJ1-1, with a possible D match to TRBD1 (6 bases). This CDR3 region has 14 residues. The V end lost 6 bases, the J end lost 4 bases, and 15 bases lay between the germline ends. The germline gives CDR1 MNHEY, CDR2 SVGAGI. The chain's CDR3 is CASRRAGAGTEAFF. CDR3 coding DNA: TGTGCCAGCAGGAGAGCAGGGGCAGGCACTGAAGCTTTCTTT.

This chain connects TRBV7-9 to TRBJ2-7; 7 bases are shared with TRBD1. Trimming cost V 1 base and J 4 bases; bases outside gene matches: 4. The CDR3 spans 14 residues. CDR1 and CDR2 (germline): SEHNR, FQNEAQ (reference sequence). The CDR3 sequence: CASSLEGGEYEQYF. Here the CDR3 DNA reads TGTGCCAGCAGCTTAGAAGGGGGCGAGTACGAGCAGTACTTC.

This sequence joins TRBV7-7 and TRBJ2-1; 9 positions agree with TRBD2. Germline loops: CDR1 SSHAT, CDR2 FNYEAQ (reference sequence). The CDR3 loop spans 16 amino acids. The trim removed 4 bases at V and 6 bases at J, leaving 10 bases unmatched. CDR3 DNA sequence: TGTGCCAGCAGCTCCCGCCCCGGGACTAGCTTCAATGAGCAGTTCTTC. Translation: CASSSRPGTSFNEQFF.

V is TRBV5-1 and J is TRBJ2-3; TRBD2 matches 10 bases. After removal of 0 bases from V and 4 bases from J, the junction contained 5 bases not matched to a gene. CDR3 length: 16 residues. CDR1 is SGHRS and CDR2 is YFSETQ in the germline V gene. The CDR3 is CASSLGSSGGSDTQYF. The DNA for the CDR3 is TGCGCCAGCAGCTTGGGATCTAGCGGGGGTTCAGATACGCAGTATTTT. Using reference TRBV5-1 and TRBJ2-3 for the parts outside the CDR3, the full variable domain is KAGVTQTPRYLIKTRGQQVTLSCSPISGHRSVSWYQQTPGQGLQFLFEYFSETQRNKGNFPGRFSGRQFSNSRSEMNVSTLELGDSALYLCASSLGSSGGSDTQYFGPGTRLTVL.

This sequence joins TRBV5-4 and TRBJ2-2; TRBD1 agrees at 8 bases. This CDR3 comprises 15 residues. V gave up 2 bases and J gave up 7 bases; unmatched junction bases: 7. CDR1 and CDR2 from the germline V gene are SGHNT and YYREEE (reference sequence). The CDR3 here is CASSFFDRGGGELFF. The CDR3 DNA reads TGTGCCAGCAGCTTCTTTGACAGGGGCGGCGGGGAGCTGTTTTTT.

This clone was detected once. The chain uses TRBV10-2 and TRBJ1-1, with unresolved D. Germline values: CDR1 WSHSY, CDR2 SAAADI. This CDR3 spans 11 amino acids. V shed 7 bases and J shed 1 base, with 4 bases lying between them. In nucleotides, the CDR3 is TGCGCCAGCATCCAGAACACTGAAGCTTTCTTT. Its translation: CASIQNTEAFF.